The table lists the clone carrying this T cell receptor beta chain with a few counts. Its antigen is currently unknown. Preparation of TCR beta libraries was done by quantitative 5'-RACE with molecular barcodes. MiXCR, applied by TCRdb to the 5' RACE reads, yields one record per CDR3 protein. Among about 220,000 distinct CDR3 sequences, 15% to 20% were seen once, and the ten largest hold 42%. The data belong to a study of CD8 T cells in ankylosing spondylitis. Germline assignment: CDR1 SGHAT and CDR2 FQDESV (reference sequence). The CDR3 covers 21 residues. Trimming cost V 1 base and J 0 bases; bases outside gene matches: 18. Study-level points and caveats: Existing reports had already noted some motif variants in reactive arthritis synovial fluid and blood. Clones linked to disease, bearing a CD8+ phenotype, were relatively rare in peripheral blood. Matched ankylosing spondylitis synovial fluid reportedly showed significant enrichment of disease-linked clones. Ankylosing spondylitis blood appeared to carry a characteristic TCR beta motif of 7 or 8 highly homologous variants.

The rearrangement uses TRBV11-1 and TRBJ2-7; 10 bases are a match to TRBD2. Sample: blood, either unsorted or a sorted T cell fraction (not recorded which). This TCR was recovered from a male donor with ankylosing spondylitis. The chain's CDR3 is CASSLGLAGGLAGTSSYEQYF. For the CDR3, the DNA is TGTGCCAGCAGCTTAGGCTTAGCGGGAGGTCTAGCGGGGACGAGCTCCTACGAGCAGTACTTC.